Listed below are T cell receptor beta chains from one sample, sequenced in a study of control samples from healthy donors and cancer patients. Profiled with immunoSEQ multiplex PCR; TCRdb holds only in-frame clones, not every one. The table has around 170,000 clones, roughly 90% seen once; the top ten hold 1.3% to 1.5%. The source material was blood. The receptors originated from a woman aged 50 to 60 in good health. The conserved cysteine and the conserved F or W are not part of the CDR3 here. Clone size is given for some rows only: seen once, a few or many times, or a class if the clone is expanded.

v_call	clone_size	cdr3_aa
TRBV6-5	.	ASSLKRTGRDSPLH
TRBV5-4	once	ASSSPATGQGPTDTQY
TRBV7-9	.	ASSLGQVNYGYT
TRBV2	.	ASSGGWNTEAF
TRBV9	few	ASSLSRDMNYGYT
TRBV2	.	ATSGGWNTEAF
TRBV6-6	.	ASREGTGTSPLH
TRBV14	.	ASSEDVNTEAF
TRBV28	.	ASSRDSLQEEEF
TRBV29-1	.	SVVRGTEAF
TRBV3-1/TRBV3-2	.	ASSQEGTGPREKLF
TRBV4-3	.	ASSQEVGHMNTEAF
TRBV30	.	AWSVMRYGYT
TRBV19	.	ATSPITGSENEKLF
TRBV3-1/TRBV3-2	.	ASSSFGREQY
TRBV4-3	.	ASSQDSAGDYGYT
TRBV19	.	ASSMGSGGQTQY
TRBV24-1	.	ATSDGGDTEAF
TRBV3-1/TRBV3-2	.	ASSQQGAYGELF